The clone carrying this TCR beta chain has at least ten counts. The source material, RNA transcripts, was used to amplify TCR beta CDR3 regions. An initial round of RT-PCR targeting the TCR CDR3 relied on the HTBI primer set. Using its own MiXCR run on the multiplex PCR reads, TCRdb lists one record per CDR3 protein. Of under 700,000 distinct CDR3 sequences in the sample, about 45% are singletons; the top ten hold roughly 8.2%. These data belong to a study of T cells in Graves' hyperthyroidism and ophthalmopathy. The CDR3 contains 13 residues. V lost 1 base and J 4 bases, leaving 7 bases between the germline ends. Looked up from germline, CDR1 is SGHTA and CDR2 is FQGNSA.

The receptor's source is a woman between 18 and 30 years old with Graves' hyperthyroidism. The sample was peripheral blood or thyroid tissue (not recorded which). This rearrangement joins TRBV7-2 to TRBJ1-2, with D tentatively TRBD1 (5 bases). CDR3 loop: CASSLGQTYGYTF. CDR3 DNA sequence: TGTGCCAGCAGCTTAGGACAGACCTATGGCTACACCTTC.